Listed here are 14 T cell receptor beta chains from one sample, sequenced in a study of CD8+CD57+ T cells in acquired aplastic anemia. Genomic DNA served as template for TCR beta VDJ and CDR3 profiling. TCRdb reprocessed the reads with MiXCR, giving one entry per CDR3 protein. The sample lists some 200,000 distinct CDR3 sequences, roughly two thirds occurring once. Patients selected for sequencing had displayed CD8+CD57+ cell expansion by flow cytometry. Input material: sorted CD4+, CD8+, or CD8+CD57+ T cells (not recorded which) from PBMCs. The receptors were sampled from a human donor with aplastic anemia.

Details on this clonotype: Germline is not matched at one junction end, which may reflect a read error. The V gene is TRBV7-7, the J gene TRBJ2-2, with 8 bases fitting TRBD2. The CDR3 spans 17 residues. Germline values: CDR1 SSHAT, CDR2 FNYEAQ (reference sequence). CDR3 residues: CASSLNLVAGNTGELFF. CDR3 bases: TGTGCTAGCAGCTTAAATTTGGTAGCGGGAAACACCGGGGAGCTGTTTTTT.

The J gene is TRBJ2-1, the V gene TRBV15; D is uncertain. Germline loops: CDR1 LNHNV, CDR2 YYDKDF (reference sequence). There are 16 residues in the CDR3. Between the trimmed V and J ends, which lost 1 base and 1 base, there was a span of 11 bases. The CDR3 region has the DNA TGTGCCACCAGCAGAGGGGTGGTGCGTTCCTACAATGAGCAGTTCTTC. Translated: CATSRGVVRSYNEQFF.

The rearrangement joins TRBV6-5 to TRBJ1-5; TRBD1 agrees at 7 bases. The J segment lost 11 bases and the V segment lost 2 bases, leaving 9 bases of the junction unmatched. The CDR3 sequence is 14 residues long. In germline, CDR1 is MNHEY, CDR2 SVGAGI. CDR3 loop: CASSYDRAEGAQHF. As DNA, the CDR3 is TGTGCCAGCAGTTACGACAGGGCCGAGGGAGCCCAGCATTTT.

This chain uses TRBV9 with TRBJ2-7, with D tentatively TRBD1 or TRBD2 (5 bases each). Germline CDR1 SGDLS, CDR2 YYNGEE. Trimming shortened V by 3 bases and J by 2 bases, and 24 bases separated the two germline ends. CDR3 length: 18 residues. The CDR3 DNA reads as TGTGCCAGCAGCGAACTTCGGGGCAGCTTAGGTACCGCCTACGAGCAGTACTTC. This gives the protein CASSELRGSLGTAYEQYF.

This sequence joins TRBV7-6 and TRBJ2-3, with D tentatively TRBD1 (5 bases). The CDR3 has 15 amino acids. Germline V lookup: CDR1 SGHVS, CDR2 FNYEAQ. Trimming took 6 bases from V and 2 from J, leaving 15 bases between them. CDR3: CASSLGHSYTDTQYF. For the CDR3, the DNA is TGTGCCAGCAGTTTGGGGCACTCCTACACAGATACGCAGTATTTT.

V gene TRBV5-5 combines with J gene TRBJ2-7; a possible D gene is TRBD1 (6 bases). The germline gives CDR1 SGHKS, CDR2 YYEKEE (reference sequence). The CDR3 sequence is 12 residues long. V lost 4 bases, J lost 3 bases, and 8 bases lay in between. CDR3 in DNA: TGTGCCAGCAGCGCACAGGGCTACGAGCAGTACTTC. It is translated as CASSAQGYEQYF.

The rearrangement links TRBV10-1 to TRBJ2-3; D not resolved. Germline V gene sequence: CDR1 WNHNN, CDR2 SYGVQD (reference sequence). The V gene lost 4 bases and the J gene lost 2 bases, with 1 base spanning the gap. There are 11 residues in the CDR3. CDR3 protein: CASSATDTQYF. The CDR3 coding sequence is TGCGCCAGCAGTGCCACAGATACGCAGTATTTT.

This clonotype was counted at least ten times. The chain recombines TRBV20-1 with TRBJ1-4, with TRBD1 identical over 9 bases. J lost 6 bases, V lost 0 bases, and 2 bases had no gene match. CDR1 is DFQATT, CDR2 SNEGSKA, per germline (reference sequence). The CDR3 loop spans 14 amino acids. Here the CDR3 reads CSAREGQGHEKLFF. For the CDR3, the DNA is TGCAGTGCTAGAGAGGGACAGGGTCATGAAAAACTGTTTTTT.

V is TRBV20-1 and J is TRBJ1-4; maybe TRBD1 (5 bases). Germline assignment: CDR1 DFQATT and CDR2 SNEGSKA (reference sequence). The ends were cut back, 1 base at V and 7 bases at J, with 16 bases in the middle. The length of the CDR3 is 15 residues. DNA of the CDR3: TGCAGTGCTAGAGCCCGGAATCCCGGGGGTGAAAAACTGTTTTTT. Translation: CSARARNPGGEKLFF.

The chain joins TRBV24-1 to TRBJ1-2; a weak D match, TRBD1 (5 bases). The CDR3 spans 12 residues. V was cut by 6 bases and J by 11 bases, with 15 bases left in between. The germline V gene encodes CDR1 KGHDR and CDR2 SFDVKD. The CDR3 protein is CATSLGGRMYTF. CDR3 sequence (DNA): TGTGCCACCAGTCTTGGGGGAAGGATGTACACCTTC.

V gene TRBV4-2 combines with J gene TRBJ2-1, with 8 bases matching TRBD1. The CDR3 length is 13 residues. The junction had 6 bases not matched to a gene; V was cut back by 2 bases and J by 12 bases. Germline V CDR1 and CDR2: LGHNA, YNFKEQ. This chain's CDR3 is CASSQYPGGVQFF. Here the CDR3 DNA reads TGTGCCAGCAGCCAATACCCAGGGGGCGTGCAGTTCTTC.

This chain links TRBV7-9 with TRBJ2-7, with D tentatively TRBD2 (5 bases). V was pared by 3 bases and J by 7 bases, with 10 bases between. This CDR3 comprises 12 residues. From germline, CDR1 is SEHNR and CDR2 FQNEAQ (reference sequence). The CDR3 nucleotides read TGTGCCAGCAGCTTGTTAGCGCGGGAGCAGTACTTC. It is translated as CASSLLAREQYF.

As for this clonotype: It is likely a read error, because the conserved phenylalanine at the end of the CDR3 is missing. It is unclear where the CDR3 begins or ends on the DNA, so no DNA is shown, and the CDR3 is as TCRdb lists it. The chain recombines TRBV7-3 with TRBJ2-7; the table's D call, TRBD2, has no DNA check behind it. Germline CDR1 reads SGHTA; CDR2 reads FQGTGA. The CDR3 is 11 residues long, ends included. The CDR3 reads CASSSGPFPIM.

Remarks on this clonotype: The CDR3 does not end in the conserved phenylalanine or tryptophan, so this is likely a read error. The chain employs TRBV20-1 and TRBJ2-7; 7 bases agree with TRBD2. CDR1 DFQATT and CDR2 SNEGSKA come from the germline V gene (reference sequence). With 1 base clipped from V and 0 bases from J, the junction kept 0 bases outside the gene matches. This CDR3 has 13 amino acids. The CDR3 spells CSARAGGSYEQYL. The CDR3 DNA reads TGCAGTGCTAGAGCGGGGGGCTCCTACGAGCAGTACCTC.